The rows below give T cell receptor beta chains drawn from one sample of a study of blood T cell repertoires in COVID-19. Clones were read by immunoSEQ multiplex PCR, and TCRdb kept only the in-frame ones, dropping some. The sample lists about 180,000 clones; approximately 83% were seen once. The sample comprised peripheral blood. The receptors originated from a human donor with active or convalescent COVID-19. The donor label of this sample is uncertain. The CDR3 runs from the conserved cysteine through the conserved F or W. The order of the fields is CDR3 protein, CDR3 DNA, V gene, J gene, D gene, clone size. The D gene is left open where the match is weak. Expanded clones are given a class, and other clones once, few, many or no size at all.

cdr3_aa: CASSRGQSNTGELFF
cdr3_nt: TGTGCCAGCAGCAGAGGACAGTCGAACACCGGGGAGCTGTTTTTT
v_call: TRBV9
j_call: TRBJ2-2
d_call: -
clone_size: -

cdr3_aa: CASSERRTNTGELFF
cdr3_nt: TGTGCCAGCAGCGAGCGACGGACGAACACCGGGGAGCTGTTTTTT
v_call: TRBV7-2
j_call: TRBJ2-2
d_call: -
clone_size: -

cdr3_aa: CASSPGGQPQHF
cdr3_nt: TGTGCCAGCAGCCCTGGGGGGCAGCCCCAGCATTTT
v_call: TRBV28
j_call: TRBJ1-5
d_call: -
clone_size: -

cdr3_aa: CSVGSGTNYGYTF
cdr3_nt: TGCAGCGTTGGATCAGGGACTAACTATGGCTACACCTTC
v_call: TRBV29-1
j_call: TRBJ1-2
d_call: -
clone_size: -

cdr3_aa: CASSKSGARRNQPQHF
cdr3_nt: TGTGCCAGCAGCAAGTCAGGGGCGCGTCGCAATCAGCCCCAGCATTTT
v_call: TRBV21-1
j_call: TRBJ1-5
d_call: -
clone_size: -

cdr3_aa: CASSLGLAGVGETQYF
cdr3_nt: TGTGCCAGCAGCTTGGGACTAGCGGGAGTAGGTGAGACCCAGTACTTC
v_call: TRBV5-4
j_call: TRBJ2-5
d_call: TRBD2
clone_size: -

cdr3_aa: CASSLALQMPFSPLHF
cdr3_nt: TGTGCCAGCAGCTTAGCGCTTCAGATGCCTTTTTCACCCCTCCACTTT
v_call: TRBV7-9
j_call: TRBJ1-6
d_call: -
clone_size: -

cdr3_aa: CASRGGAADTQYF
cdr3_nt: TGTGCCAGCAGGGGGGGGGCGGCAGATACGCAGTATTTT
v_call: TRBV5-4
j_call: TRBJ2-3
d_call: -
clone_size: -

cdr3_aa: CASSLASDSNYGYTF
cdr3_nt: TGTGCCAGCAGCTTAGCGTCCGACAGCAACTATGGCTACACCTTC
v_call: TRBV7-6
j_call: TRBJ1-2
d_call: -
clone_size: -

cdr3_aa: CASSGGQFTDTQYF
cdr3_nt: TGTGCCAGTTCGGGGGGACAATTCACAGATACGCAGTATTTT
v_call: TRBV18
j_call: TRBJ2-3
d_call: -
clone_size: -

cdr3_aa: CASSPVLAEYNEQFF
cdr3_nt: TGTGCCAGCAGCCCAGTGCTAGCGGAATACAATGAGCAGTTCTTC
v_call: TRBV7-9
j_call: TRBJ2-1
d_call: TRBD2
clone_size: -

cdr3_aa: CASSLVGATGNTIYF
cdr3_nt: TGTGCCAGCAGCTTAGTGGGGGCGACTGGAAACACCATATATTTT
v_call: TRBV7-2
j_call: TRBJ1-3
d_call: -
clone_size: -

cdr3_aa: CASSPLPPGDTQYF
cdr3_nt: TGTGCCAGCAGCCCTCTTCCTCCCGGGGATACGCAGTATTTT
v_call: TRBV9
j_call: TRBJ2-3
d_call: -
clone_size: -

cdr3_aa: CASSQDTGRGSSYEQYF
cdr3_nt: TGCGCCAGCAGCCAAGATACCGGGAGGGGATCCTCCTACGAGCAGTACTTC
v_call: TRBV4-1
j_call: TRBJ2-7
d_call: TRBD2
clone_size: -

cdr3_aa: CASSLSLPGSDSPLHF
cdr3_nt: TGCGCCAGCAGCCTTTCCTTGCCGGGTTCGGATTCACCCCTCCACTTT
v_call: TRBV5-1
j_call: TRBJ1-6
d_call: -
clone_size: few

cdr3_aa: CASSRGASGISYNEQFF
cdr3_nt: TGTGCCAGTAGTCGTGGGGCTAGCGGGATCTCCTACAATGAGCAGTTCTTC
v_call: TRBV19
j_call: TRBJ2-1
d_call: TRBD2
clone_size: once

cdr3_aa: CASSLPGTSGRGETQYF
cdr3_nt: TGTGCCAGCAGTCTACCGGGGACTAGCGGGAGAGGAGAGACCCAGTACTTC
v_call: TRBV28
j_call: TRBJ2-5
d_call: TRBD2
clone_size: -

cdr3_aa: CASSTRQGNSPLHF
cdr3_nt: TGCGCCAGCAGCACCCGACAGGGAAATTCACCCCTCCACTTT
v_call: TRBV5-1
j_call: TRBJ1-6
d_call: TRBD1
clone_size: -

cdr3_aa: CASTLYEETQYF
cdr3_nt: TGCGCCAGCACCCTCTACGAGGAGACCCAGTACTTC
v_call: TRBV5-1
j_call: TRBJ2-5
d_call: -
clone_size: -

cdr3_aa: CASSWRLAGIMDTQYF
cdr3_nt: TGTGCCAGCAGCTGGAGACTAGCGGGGATAATGGATACGCAGTATTTT
v_call: TRBV13
j_call: TRBJ2-3
d_call: TRBD2
clone_size: -

cdr3_aa: CASSWGLTDTQYF
cdr3_nt: TGTGCCAGCAGCTGGGGGCTCACAGATACGCAGTATTTT
v_call: TRBV7-3
j_call: TRBJ2-3
d_call: -
clone_size: once

cdr3_aa: CSGSVRTGDEQYF
cdr3_nt: TGCAGCGGGTCCGTCCGTACAGGGGACGAGCAGTACTTC
v_call: TRBV29-1
j_call: TRBJ2-7
d_call: TRBD1
clone_size: -

cdr3_aa: CASSPNVRTGGYEQYF
cdr3_nt: TGTGCCAGTAGTCCTAACGTCCGGACAGGGGGCTACGAGCAGTACTTC
v_call: TRBV19
j_call: TRBJ2-7
d_call: TRBD1
clone_size: -

cdr3_aa: CASSLDPGQSYEQYF
cdr3_nt: TGTGCCAGCAGCTTAGACCCGGGACAGTCTTACGAGCAGTACTTC
v_call: TRBV11-3
j_call: TRBJ2-7
d_call: TRBD1
clone_size: -

cdr3_aa: CASSVKQGLNEQFF
cdr3_nt: TGTGCCAGCAGCGTAAAGCAGGGTCTAAATGAGCAGTTCTTC
v_call: TRBV9
j_call: TRBJ2-1
d_call: -
clone_size: -

cdr3_aa: CASSLRRRLWSEQYF
cdr3_nt: TGTGCCAGCAGCTTAAGAAGGAGGCTCTGGTCGGAGCAGTACTTC
v_call: TRBV7-3
j_call: TRBJ2-7
d_call: -
clone_size: -

cdr3_aa: CASSLKDRVYYEQYF
cdr3_nt: TGTGCCAGCAGTTTAAAGGACAGGGTTTATTACGAGCAGTACTTC
v_call: TRBV27
j_call: TRBJ2-7
d_call: TRBD1
clone_size: few

cdr3_aa: CASTKGVKETQYF
cdr3_nt: TGTGCCAGCACCAAAGGCGTAAAAGAGACCCAGTACTTC
v_call: TRBV21-1
j_call: TRBJ2-5
d_call: -
clone_size: -

cdr3_aa: CASSIGALRAYTGELFF
cdr3_nt: TGTGCCAGTAGTATTGGGGCGTTGCGTGCTTACACCGGGGAGCTGTTTTTT
v_call: TRBV19
j_call: TRBJ2-2
d_call: -
clone_size: -

cdr3_aa: CASSYSGGGGGQPQHF
cdr3_nt: TGTGCCAGCAGTTACTCGGGTGGAGGGGGCGGTCAGCCCCAGCATTTT
v_call: TRBV6-2/TRBV6-3
j_call: TRBJ1-5
d_call: TRBD1
clone_size: -

cdr3_aa: CASQRREETQYF
cdr3_nt: TGTGCCAGCCAGCGGAGGGAAGAGACCCAGTACTTC
v_call: TRBV11-2
j_call: TRBJ2-5
d_call: -
clone_size: -

cdr3_aa: CASSSDGLAYEQFF
cdr3_nt: TGCGCCAGCAGCTCAGACGGACTAGCGTATGAGCAGTTCTTC
v_call: TRBV5-1
j_call: TRBJ2-1
d_call: TRBD2
clone_size: -

cdr3_aa: CASKGDYNSPLHF
cdr3_nt: TGTGCCAGCAAAGGGGATTATAATTCACCCCTCCACTTT
v_call: TRBV2
j_call: TRBJ1-6
d_call: -
clone_size: few

cdr3_aa: CASSSTGTGMETQYF
cdr3_nt: TGTGCCAGCAGTTCCACCGGGACAGGGATGGAGACCCAGTACTTC
v_call: TRBV2
j_call: TRBJ2-5
d_call: TRBD1
clone_size: -

cdr3_aa: CASSLGQGRSYEQYF
cdr3_nt: TGTGCCAGCAGCTTAGGTCAGGGGCGCTCCTACGAGCAGTACTTC
v_call: TRBV7-9
j_call: TRBJ2-7
d_call: -
clone_size: -

cdr3_aa: CASSQVAAGIIETQYF
cdr3_nt: TGTGCCAGCAGCCAAGTGGCAGCGGGAATCATTGAGACCCAGTACTTC
v_call: TRBV3-1/TRBV3-2
j_call: TRBJ2-5
d_call: TRBD2
clone_size: -

cdr3_aa: CASSRAFEQFF
cdr3_nt: TGTGCCAGTTCCAGGGCATTCGAGCAGTTCTTC
v_call: TRBV3-1/TRBV3-2
j_call: TRBJ2-1
d_call: -
clone_size: -

cdr3_aa: CASSFDSNYGYTF
cdr3_nt: TGTGCCAGCAGTTTTGACAGCAACTATGGCTACACCTTC
v_call: TRBV28
j_call: TRBJ1-2
d_call: -
clone_size: -

cdr3_aa: CATSDLKAGGPGETQYF
cdr3_nt: TGTGCCACCAGTGATTTAAAGGCGGGAGGGCCAGGAGAGACCCAGTACTTC
v_call: TRBV24-1
j_call: TRBJ2-5
d_call: TRBD2
clone_size: -

cdr3_aa: CASRPTSWGETQYF
cdr3_nt: TGTGCCAGCAGACCGACTAGCTGGGGGGAGACCCAGTACTTC
v_call: TRBV7-2
j_call: TRBJ2-5
d_call: TRBD2
clone_size: -

cdr3_aa: CASSQDRNYGYTF
cdr3_nt: TGCGCCAGCAGCCAGGACAGAAACTATGGCTACACCTTC
v_call: TRBV4-3
j_call: TRBJ1-2
d_call: -
clone_size: few

cdr3_aa: CASSLRSAGLAKNIQYF
cdr3_nt: TGTGCCAGCAGCTTGAGGTCGGCAGGCCTAGCCAAAAACATTCAGTACTTC
v_call: TRBV5-4
j_call: TRBJ2-4
d_call: -
clone_size: -

cdr3_aa: CASGLDEIEKLFF
cdr3_nt: TGTGCTAGTGGTTTGGACGAGATTGAAAAACTGTTTTTT
v_call: TRBV12-5
j_call: TRBJ1-4
d_call: -
clone_size: -